This TCR beta chain is drawn from a study of cytomegalovirus exposure and HLA in healthy donors. The CDR3 runs to 17 residues. The V segment lost 5 bases and the J segment 7 bases; nucleotides outside the gene matches: 10. CDR1 and CDR2 (germline): MNHEY, SMNVEV (reference sequence). Here immunoSEQ multiplex PCR was the method, and the copy in TCRdb shows in-frame clones only, minus some. This sample has approximately 170,000 clones, with about 90% found just once. Overall study findings and caveats: Through in vitro validation, a few CMV-associated chains were shown to be specific for CMV antigens.

Details on this clone: The antigen is not known.

This chain joins TRBV27 and TRBJ2-1, with 14 bases aligning to TRBD2. Sequences were obtained from PBMCs. This clonotype was obtained from a woman between 18 and 29 years old in good health and CMV-seropositive. CDR3 sequence reads: CASSLTGTSGSINEQFF. The CDR3, as DNA: TGTGCCAGCAGTCTGACCGGGACTAGCGGGAGTATAAATGAGCAGTTCTTC.